This T cell receptor beta chain was retrieved from a study of blood T cell repertoires in COVID-19. The overall study: Samples taken during acute and convalescent COVID-19 were collected in the United States, Italy and Spain.

In the original processing: By means of reference gene primer amplification, nucleated cell counts were estimated. Repertoires were generated with immunoSEQ multiplex PCR, while TCRdb's copy carries only in-frame clones and drops some. The D gene and trimming were derived from the DNA, and the V and J assignments and clone size from that table. The table includes roughly 250,000 clones, approximately 91% detected once. Germline CDR1 PRHDT, CDR2 FYEKMQ (reference sequence). The CDR3 runs 16 residues. The V gene end was trimmed by 5 bases and the J gene end by 4 bases; junction bases not matched to a gene: 7.

Sequenced sample: peripheral blood. The source of this sequence is a woman between 40 and 50 years old who had recovered from COVID-19. V is TRBV13 and J is TRBJ2-1, with TRBD1 matching 11 bases. The CDR3 nucleotides are TGTGCCAGCAGCCCGCCCGGGACAGGGGGATACAATGAGCAGTTCTTC. It encodes CASSPPGTGGYNEQFF.